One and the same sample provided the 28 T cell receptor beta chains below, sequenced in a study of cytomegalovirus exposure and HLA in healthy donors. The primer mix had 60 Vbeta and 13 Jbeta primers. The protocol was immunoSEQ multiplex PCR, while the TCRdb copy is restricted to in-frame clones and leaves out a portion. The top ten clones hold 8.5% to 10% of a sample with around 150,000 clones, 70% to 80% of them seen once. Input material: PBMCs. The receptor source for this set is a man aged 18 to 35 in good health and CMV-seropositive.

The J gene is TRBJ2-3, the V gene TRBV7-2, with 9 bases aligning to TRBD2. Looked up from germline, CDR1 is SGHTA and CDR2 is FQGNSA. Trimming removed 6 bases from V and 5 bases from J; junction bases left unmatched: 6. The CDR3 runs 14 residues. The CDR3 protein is CASRGGGAIDTQYF. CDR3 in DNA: TGTGCCAGCAGGGGCGGGGGGGCGATAGATACGCAGTATTTT.

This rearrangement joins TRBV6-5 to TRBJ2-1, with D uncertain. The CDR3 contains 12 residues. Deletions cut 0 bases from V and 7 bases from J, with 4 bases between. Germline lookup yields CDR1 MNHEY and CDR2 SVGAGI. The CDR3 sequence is CASSYSANEQFF. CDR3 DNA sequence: TGTGCCAGCAGTTACTCGGCAAATGAGCAGTTCTTC.

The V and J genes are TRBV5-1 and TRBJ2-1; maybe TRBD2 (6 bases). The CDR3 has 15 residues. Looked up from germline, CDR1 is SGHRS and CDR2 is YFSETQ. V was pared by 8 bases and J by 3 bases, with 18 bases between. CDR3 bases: TGCGCCAGTAAGCTTGGGTTCGGGGGCTACAATGAGCAGTTCTTC. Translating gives CASKLGFGGYNEQFF. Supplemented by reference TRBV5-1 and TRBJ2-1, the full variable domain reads KAGVTQTPRYLIKTRGQQVTLSCSPISGHRSVSWYQQTPGQGLQFLFEYFSETQRNKGNFPGRFSGRQFSNSRSEMNVSTLELGDSALYLCASKLGFGGYNEQFFGPGTRLTVL.

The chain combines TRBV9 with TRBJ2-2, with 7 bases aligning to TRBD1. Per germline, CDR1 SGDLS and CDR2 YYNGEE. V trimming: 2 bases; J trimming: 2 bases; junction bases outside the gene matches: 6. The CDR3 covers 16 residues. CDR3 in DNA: TGTGCCAGCAGCGTCCAGGGGGAGATTAACACCGGGGAGCTGTTTTTT. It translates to CASSVQGEINTGELFF.

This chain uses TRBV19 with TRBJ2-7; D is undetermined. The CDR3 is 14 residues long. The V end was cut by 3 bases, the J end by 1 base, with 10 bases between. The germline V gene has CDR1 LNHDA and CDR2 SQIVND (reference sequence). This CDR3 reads CASSMEQNSYEQYF. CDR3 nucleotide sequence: TGTGCCAGTAGTATGGAACAGAATTCCTACGAGCAGTACTTC.

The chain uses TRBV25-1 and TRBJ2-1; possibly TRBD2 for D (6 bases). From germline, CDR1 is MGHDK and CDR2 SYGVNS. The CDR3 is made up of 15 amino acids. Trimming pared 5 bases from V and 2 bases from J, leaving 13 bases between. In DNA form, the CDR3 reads TGTGCCAGCAGTAATACTAGCCGGGCCTACAATGAGCAGTTCTTC. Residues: CASSNTSRAYNEQFF. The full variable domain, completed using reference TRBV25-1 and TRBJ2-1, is EADIYQTPRYLVIGTGKKITLECSQTMGHDKMYWYQQDPGMELHLIHYSYGVNSTEKGDLSSESTVSRIRTEHFPLTLESARPSHTSQYLCASSNTSRAYNEQFFGPGTRLTVL.

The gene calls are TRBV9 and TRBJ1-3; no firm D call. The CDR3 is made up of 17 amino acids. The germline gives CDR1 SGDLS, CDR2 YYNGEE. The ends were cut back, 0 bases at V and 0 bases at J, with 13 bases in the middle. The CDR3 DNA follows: TGTGCCAGCAGCGTAGGAAGGTTGGGCCACTCTGGAAACACCATATATTTT. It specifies CASSVGRLGHSGNTIYF.

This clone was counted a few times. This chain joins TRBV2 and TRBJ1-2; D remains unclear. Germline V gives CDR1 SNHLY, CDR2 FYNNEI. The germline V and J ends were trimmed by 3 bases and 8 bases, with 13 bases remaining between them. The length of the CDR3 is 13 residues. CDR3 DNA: TGTGCCAGCAGTGAGAGGCAGTACATGGGCTACACCTTC. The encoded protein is CASSERQYMGYTF.

The CDR3 loop is CAWSGDRDSQYF. Here the CDR3 DNA reads TGTGCCTGGAGTGGGGACCGGGACAGTCAGTACTTC. V usage is TRBV30 and J usage is TRBJ2-4; the match to TRBD1 covers 7 bases. V lost 1 base, J lost 12 bases, and 6 bases stayed unmatched. Germline V gene lookup returns CDR1 GTSNPN and CDR2 SVGIG (reference sequence). This CDR3 is built from 12 residues.

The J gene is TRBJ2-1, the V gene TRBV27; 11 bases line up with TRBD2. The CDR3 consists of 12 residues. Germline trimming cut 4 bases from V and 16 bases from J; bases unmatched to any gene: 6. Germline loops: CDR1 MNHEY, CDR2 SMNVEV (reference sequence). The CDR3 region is CASSSLTSGEFF. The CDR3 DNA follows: TGTGCCAGCAGTTCCTTGACTAGCGGGGAATTCTTC.

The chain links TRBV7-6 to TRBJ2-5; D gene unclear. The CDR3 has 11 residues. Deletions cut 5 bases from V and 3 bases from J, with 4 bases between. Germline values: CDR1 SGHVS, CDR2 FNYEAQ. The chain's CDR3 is CASSIKETQYF. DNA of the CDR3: TGTGCCAGCAGCATAAAAGAGACCCAGTACTTC.

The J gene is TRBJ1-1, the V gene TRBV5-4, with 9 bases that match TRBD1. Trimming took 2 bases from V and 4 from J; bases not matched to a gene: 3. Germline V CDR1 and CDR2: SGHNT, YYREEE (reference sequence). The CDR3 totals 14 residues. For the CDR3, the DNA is TGTGCCAGCAGCTTACAGGGGGCAGCCACTGAAGCTTTCTTT. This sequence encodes CASSLQGAATEAFF.

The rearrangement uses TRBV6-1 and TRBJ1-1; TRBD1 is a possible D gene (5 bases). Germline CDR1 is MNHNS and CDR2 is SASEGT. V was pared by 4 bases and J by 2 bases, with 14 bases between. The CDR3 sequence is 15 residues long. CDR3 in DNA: TGTGCCAGCAGTGTCCCAGGACACTATAACACTGAAGCTTTCTTT. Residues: CASSVPGHYNTEAFF.

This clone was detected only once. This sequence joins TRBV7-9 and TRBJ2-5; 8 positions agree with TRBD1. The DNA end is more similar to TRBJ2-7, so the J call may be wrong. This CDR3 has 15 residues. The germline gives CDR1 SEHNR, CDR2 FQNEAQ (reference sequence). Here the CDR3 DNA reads TGTGCCAGCAGCTCAGGGGGCGGAGAGCCCTACGAGCAGTACTTC. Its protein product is CASSSGGGEPYEQYF.

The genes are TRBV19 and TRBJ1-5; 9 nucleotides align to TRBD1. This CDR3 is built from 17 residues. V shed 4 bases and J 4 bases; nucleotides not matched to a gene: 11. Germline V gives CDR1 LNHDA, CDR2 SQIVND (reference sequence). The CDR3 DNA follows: TGTGCCAGTAGTACCGCGAGAACAGGGGGCCTAAATCAGCCCCAGCATTTT. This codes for CASSTARTGGLNQPQHF.

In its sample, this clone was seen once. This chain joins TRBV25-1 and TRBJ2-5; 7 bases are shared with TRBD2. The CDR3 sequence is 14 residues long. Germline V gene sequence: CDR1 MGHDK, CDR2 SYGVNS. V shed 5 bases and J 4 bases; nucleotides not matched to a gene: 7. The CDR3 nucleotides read TGTGCCAGCAGTTTCGCGGGAGTGGGAGAGACCCAGTACTTC. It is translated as CASSFAGVGETQYF.

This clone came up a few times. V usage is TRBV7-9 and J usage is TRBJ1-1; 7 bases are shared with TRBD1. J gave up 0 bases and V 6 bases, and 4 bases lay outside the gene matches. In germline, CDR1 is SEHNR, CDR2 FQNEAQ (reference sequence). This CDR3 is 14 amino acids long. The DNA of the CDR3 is TGTGCCAGCAGAGGGGGCCCAATGAACACTGAAGCTTTCTTT. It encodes CASRGGPMNTEAFF.

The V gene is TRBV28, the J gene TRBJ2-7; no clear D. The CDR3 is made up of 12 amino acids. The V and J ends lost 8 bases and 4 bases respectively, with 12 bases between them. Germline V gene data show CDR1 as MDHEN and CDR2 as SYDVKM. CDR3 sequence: CASQHAAYEQYF. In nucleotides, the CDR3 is TGTGCCAGCCAGCACGCGGCATACGAGCAGTACTTC.

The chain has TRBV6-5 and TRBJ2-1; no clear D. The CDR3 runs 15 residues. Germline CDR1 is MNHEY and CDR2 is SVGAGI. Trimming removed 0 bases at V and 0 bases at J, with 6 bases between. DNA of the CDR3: TGTGCCAGCAGTTACTCGAGAAGCTCCTACAATGAGCAGTTCTTC. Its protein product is CASSYSRSSYNEQFF.

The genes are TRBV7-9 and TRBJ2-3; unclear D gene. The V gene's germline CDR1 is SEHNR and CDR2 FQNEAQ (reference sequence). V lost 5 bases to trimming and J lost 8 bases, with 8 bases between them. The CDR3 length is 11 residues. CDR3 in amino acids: CASSPTSTQYF. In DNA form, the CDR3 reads TGTGCCAGCAGCCCCACGAGTACGCAGTATTTT.

The CDR3 region is CAWSMSSGRAGETQYF. CDR3 nucleotide sequence: TGTGCCTGGAGTATGTCTAGCGGGAGGGCAGGAGAGACCCAGTACTTC. The rearrangement links TRBV30 to TRBJ2-5, with 12 bases fitting TRBD2. The CDR3 contains 16 residues. The germline V gene has CDR1 GTSNPN and CDR2 SVGIG (reference sequence). Trimming cost V 2 bases and J 4 bases; bases outside gene matches: 8. Together with reference TRBV30 and TRBJ2-5, the CDR3 gives the full variable domain: SQTIHQWPATLVQPVGSPLSLECTVEGTSNPNLYWYRQAAGRGLQLLFYSVGIGQISSEVPQNLSASRPQDRQFILSSKKLLLSDSGFYLCAWSMSSGRAGETQYFGPGTRLLVL.

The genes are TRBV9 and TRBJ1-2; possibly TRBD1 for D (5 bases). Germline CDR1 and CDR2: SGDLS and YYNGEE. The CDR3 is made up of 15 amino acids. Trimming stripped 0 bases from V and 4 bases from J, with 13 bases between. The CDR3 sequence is CASSVDPGPTYGYTF. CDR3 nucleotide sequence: TGTGCCAGCAGCGTAGACCCAGGGCCCACCTATGGCTACACCTTC.

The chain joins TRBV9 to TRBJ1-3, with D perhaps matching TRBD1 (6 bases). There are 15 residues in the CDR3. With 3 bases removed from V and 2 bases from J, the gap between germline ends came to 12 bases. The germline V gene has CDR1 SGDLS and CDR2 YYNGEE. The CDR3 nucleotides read TGTGCCAGCAGCGCCACAGGGAGTCCTGGAAACACCATATATTTT. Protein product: CASSATGSPGNTIYF.

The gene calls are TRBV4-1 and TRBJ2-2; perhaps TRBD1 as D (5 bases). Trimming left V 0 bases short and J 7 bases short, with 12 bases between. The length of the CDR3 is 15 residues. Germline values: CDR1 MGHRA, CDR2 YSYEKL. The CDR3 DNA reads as TGCGCCAGCAGCCAAGAGTCAGGGCTGAGCGGGGAGCTGTTTTTT. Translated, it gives CASSQESGLSGELFF.

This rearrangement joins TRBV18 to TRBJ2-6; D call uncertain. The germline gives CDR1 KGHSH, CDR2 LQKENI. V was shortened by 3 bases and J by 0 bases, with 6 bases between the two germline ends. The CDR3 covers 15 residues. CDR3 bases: TGTGCCAGCTCACCCGAGGTCTCTGGGGCCAACGTCCTGACTTTC. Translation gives CASSPEVSGANVLTF.

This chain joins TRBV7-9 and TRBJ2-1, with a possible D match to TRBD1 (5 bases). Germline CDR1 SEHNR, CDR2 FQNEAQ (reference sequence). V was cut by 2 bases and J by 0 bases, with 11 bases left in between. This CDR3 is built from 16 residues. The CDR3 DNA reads TGTGCCAGCAGCTTAAGGCCCGACAGCTCCTACAATGAGCAGTTCTTC. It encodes CASSLRPDSSYNEQFF.

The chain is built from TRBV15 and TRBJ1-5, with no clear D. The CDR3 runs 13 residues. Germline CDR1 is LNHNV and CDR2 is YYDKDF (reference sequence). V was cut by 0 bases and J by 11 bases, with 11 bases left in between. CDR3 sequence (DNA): TGTGCCACCAGCAGAGATAACCCCAACACCCAGCATTTT. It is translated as CATSRDNPNTQHF. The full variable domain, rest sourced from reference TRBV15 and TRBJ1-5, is DAMVIQNPRYQVTQFGKPVTLSCSQTLNHNVMYWYQQKSSQAPKLLFHYYDKDFNNEADTPDNFQSRRPNTSFCFLDIRSPGLGDTAMYLCATSRDNPNTQHFGDGTRLSIL.

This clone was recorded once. The CDR3 sequence is CASSPELGYEQFF. The CDR3 coding sequence is TGTGCCAGCTCACCGGAACTAGGCTATGAGCAGTTCTTC. The chain couples TRBV18 to TRBJ2-1; possibly TRBD2 for D (5 bases). The CDR3 consists of 13 residues. The germline V gene has CDR1 KGHSH and CDR2 LQKENI. Trimming removed 3 bases from V and 8 bases from J, with 11 bases in between.